Listed here are 28 T cell receptor beta chains from one sample, sequenced in a study of regulatory T cells in long-lasting Graves disease. Regarding time point: newly diagnosed GD, antithyroid drugs for less than 3 months. There was RNA extracted from PBMCs, and the TCR library was made from it. In building TCR beta libraries, iRepertoire HTBI primers were used together with Arm-PCR of CDR3 regions. TCRdb re-called the multiplex PCR reads through MiXCR, storing one row per CDR3 protein. In the table there are 300,000 to 400,000 distinct CDR3 sequences, 15% to 20% of which are singletons. Sequencing used peripheral blood mononuclear cells (PBMCs), obtained at new diagnosis, from a patient treated with antithyroid drugs. Receptor source: a female donor with Graves disease.

This clonotype was seen at least ten times. V usage is TRBV12-3 or TRBV12-4 and J usage is TRBJ2-2; 10 nucleotides line up with TRBD1. There are 16 residues in the CDR3. V trimming: 6 bases; J trimming: 6 bases; junction bases outside the gene matches: 10. The CDR3 loop is CASSLPTGTGAGELFF. In nucleotides, the CDR3 is TGTGCCAGCAGCCTCCCCACCGGGACAGGGGCCGGGGAGCTGTTTTTT.

This clonotype has only a few counts. V gene TRBV7-9 combines with J gene TRBJ2-1; 9 bases fit TRBD2. CDR1 SEHNR and CDR2 FQNEAQ come from the germline V gene (reference sequence). CDR3 length: 17 residues. Trimming took 2 bases from V and 7 from J; bases not matched to a gene: 12. Written as DNA, the CDR3 is TGTGCCAGCAGCTTATATGCTCTAGCGGGATTTGTAAATGAGCAGTTCTTC. Protein sequence: CASSLYALAGFVNEQFF.

The rearrangement joins TRBV5-8 to TRBJ1-4; D is possibly TRBD1 (5 bases). Trimming cost V 4 bases and J 4 bases, with 14 bases left between them. CDR1 SGHTS and CDR2 YDEGEE come from the germline V gene. This CDR3 is built from 15 residues. Written as DNA, the CDR3 is TGTGCCAGCAGCCAAGCTAGGGACTTTAATGAAAAACTGTTTTTT. Translation: CASSQARDFNEKLFF.

In its sample, this clonotype was seen a few times. The chain couples TRBV11-2 to TRBJ2-7, with TRBD2 identical over 7 bases. The CDR3 has 16 residues. V lost 5 bases and J lost 2; bases outside the gene matches: 12. The germline gives CDR1 SGHAT, CDR2 FQNNGV. The DNA for the CDR3 is TGTGCCAGCAGCCAAGATCTGGCTAGCGGAACCTACGAGCAGTACTTC. Protein product: CASSQDLASGTYEQYF.

This clonotype was observed a few times. The chain recombines TRBV20-1 with TRBJ2-1; 10 positions agree with TRBD2. The CDR3 runs 16 residues. The trim removed 0 bases at V and 12 bases at J, leaving 14 bases unmatched. The germline V gene encodes CDR1 DFQATT and CDR2 SNEGSKA (reference sequence). Here the CDR3 reads CSARDMEAGGLSPQFF. The CDR3 coding sequence is TGCAGTGCTAGAGATATGGAAGCGGGAGGGCTGTCACCGCAGTTCTTC.

This clonotype was seen many times. The chain recombines TRBV7-9 with TRBJ2-3, with D hard to call. Looked up from germline, CDR1 is SEHNR and CDR2 is FQNEAQ (reference sequence). The CDR3 spans 17 residues. V was cut by 2 bases and J by 0 bases, with 15 bases left in between. The CDR3 DNA reads as TGTGCCAGCAGCTTAAGGGTCCAACCTTCTAGCACAGATACGCAGTATTTT. Translating it yields CASSLRVQPSSTDTQYF.

The J gene is TRBJ2-3, the V gene TRBV28; D ambiguous. This CDR3 region has 12 residues. The V gene's germline CDR1 is MDHEN and CDR2 SYDVKM. V lost 8 bases to trimming and J lost 4 bases, with 10 bases between them. CDR3 protein: CASGPRPDTQYF. The DNA for the CDR3 is TGTGCCAGCGGACCTCGGCCAGATACGCAGTATTTT.

This chain links TRBV19 with TRBJ1-5; 9 bases map to TRBD1. Trimming removed 8 bases from V and 0 bases from J; junction bases left unmatched: 5. CDR3 length equals 15 residues. CDR1 is LNHDA and CDR2 is SQIVND in the germline V gene (reference sequence). For the CDR3, the DNA is TGTGCCAGTCGGACAGGGGCGGGTAGCAATCAGCCCCAGCATTTT. It codes for CASRTGAGSNQPQHF.

This clonotype has ten or more counts. The rearrangement joins TRBV7-9 to TRBJ2-7; a weak D match, TRBD2 (6 bases). The CDR3 length is 15 residues. Germline CDR1 and CDR2: SEHNR and FQNEAQ (reference sequence). Trimming stripped 0 bases from V and 4 bases from J, with 13 bases between. The CDR3 spells CASSLALLSGYEQYF. The DNA of the CDR3 is TGTGCCAGCAGCTTAGCGCTGCTAAGCGGGTACGAGCAGTACTTC.

The CDR3 region has the DNA TGTGCCAGCAGACTGGGACAGGACTATGGCTACACCTTC. The encoded protein is CASRLGQDYGYTF. The J gene is TRBJ1-2, the V gene TRBV7-2; 8 nucleotides line up with TRBD1. From germline, CDR1 is SGHTA and CDR2 FQGNSA. The CDR3 is made up of 13 amino acids. V was pared by 6 bases and J by 3 bases, with 3 bases of the junction left unmatched.

The J gene is TRBJ1-1, the V gene TRBV27; tentatively, D is TRBD1 (6 bases). Germline V gene lookup returns CDR1 MNHEY and CDR2 SMNVEV (reference sequence). Trimming left V 4 bases short and J 5 bases short, with 14 bases between. The CDR3 extends over 14 amino acids. The CDR3 reads CASSSTGRRTEAFF. As DNA, the CDR3 is TGTGCCAGCAGTTCTACAGGGAGGAGGACTGAAGCTTTCTTT.

This clonotype showed up many times. The V gene is TRBV2, the J gene TRBJ2-7; perhaps TRBD2 as D (6 bases). The CDR3 is 12 residues long. The V end was cut by 6 bases, the J end by 3 bases, with 9 bases between. Per the germline V gene, CDR1 is SNHLY and CDR2 is FYNNEI. The CDR3 nucleotides are TGTGCCAGCAGGTCGGAGGGCTACGAGCAGTACTTC. Its protein product is CASRSEGYEQYF.

This clonotype has at least ten counts. The chain couples TRBV10-2 to TRBJ1-1; 12 bases fit TRBD1. Losses at the gene ends were 4 bases for V and 1 base for J; bases not matched to a gene: 4. Germline-derived CDR1 and CDR2 are WSHSY and SAAADI. The CDR3 length is 16 residues. CDR3 sequence reads: CASSVGTGGTNTEAFF. DNA of the CDR3: TGCGCCAGCAGTGTCGGGACAGGGGGCACGAACACTGAAGCTTTCTTT.

This clonotype has a count of ten or more. The genes are TRBV18 and TRBJ2-5; D is ambiguous. Trimming took off 6 bases at V and 1 base at J, with 9 bases between the two ends. Germline CDR1 KGHSH, CDR2 LQKENI. The CDR3 length is 13 residues. The CDR3 sequence: CASSPSIQETQYF. The CDR3 nucleotides are TGTGCCAGCTCCCCATCAATCCAAGAGACCCAGTACTTC.

In this sample, this clonotype turned up many times. The J gene is TRBJ1-1, the V gene TRBV12-3 or TRBV12-4, with 12 bases lining up with TRBD1. V lost 0 bases, J lost 0 bases, and 8 bases stayed unmatched. There are 19 residues in the CDR3. The CDR3 DNA is TGTGCCAGCAGTTTAGCCCGGGACAGGGGGCGGGGAATGAACACTGAAGCTTTCTTT. Translation gives CASSLARDRGRGMNTEAFF.

Comments on this clonotype: Since a much larger clone is just one base distant, this may be a read error. The chain recombines TRBV6-1 with TRBJ2-1; maybe TRBD1 (6 bases). The CDR3 sequence is 14 residues long. Trimming removed 4 bases at V and 10 bases at J, with 17 bases between. Looked up from germline, CDR1 is MNHNS and CDR2 is SASEGT. The CDR3, as DNA: TGTGCCAGCAGTGCCAGGGACATGTCCTACGAGCAGTTCTTC. Translating gives CASSARDMSYEQFF.

On this clonotype itself: A much bigger clone sits one base away, suggesting this may be a read error. The chain couples TRBV7-8 to TRBJ2-1; D is possibly TRBD1 (6 bases). V was shortened by 5 bases and J by 10 bases, with 18 bases between the two germline ends. CDR3 length equals 14 residues. Germline V CDR1 and CDR2: SGHVS, FQNEAQ. This CDR3 reads CASSLGQLVGEQFF. The CDR3 nucleotides read TGTGCCAGCAGCCTAGGACAGTTGGTTGGGGAGCAGTTCTTC.

Ten or more counts support this clonotype. The chain links TRBV27 to TRBJ2-1, with TRBD1 matching over 11 bases. V shed 4 bases, J shed 0 bases, and the junction held 11 bases outside the gene matches. CDR3 size: 19 residues. Germline assignment: CDR1 MNHEY and CDR2 SMNVEV (reference sequence). CDR3 sequence: CASSSMSRDRGSSYNEQFF. CDR3 in DNA: TGTGCCAGCAGTTCAATGTCCCGGGACAGGGGGAGCTCCTACAATGAGCAGTTCTTC.

The chain couples TRBV30 to TRBJ2-7; 8 bases line up with TRBD1. J lost 5 bases, V lost 5 bases, and 5 bases had no gene match. The CDR3 spans 12 residues. CDR1 and CDR2 (germline): GTSNPN, SVGIG (reference sequence). CDR3 in DNA: TGTGCCTGGGAGGGGGGACAGGACGAGCAGTACTTC. It specifies CAWEGGQDEQYF.

CDR3 sequence: CSVGDRGDYGYTF. Here the CDR3 DNA reads TGCAGCGTTGGGGACAGGGGGGACTATGGCTACACCTTC. The chain recombines TRBV29-1 with TRBJ1-2, with 11 nucleotides matching TRBD1. There are 13 residues in the CDR3. The germline V gene encodes CDR1 SQVTM and CDR2 ANQGSEA. V lost 4 bases and J lost 3; bases outside the gene matches: 1.

In regard to this clonotype: This may stem from a read error, because a much larger clone lies one nucleotide away. This chain uses TRBV6-5 with TRBJ2-1, with TRBD1 matching 7 bases. Germline-derived CDR1 and CDR2 are MNHEY and SVGAGI. CDR3 size: 14 residues. The chain's CDR3 is CASSYSGTANGQFF. For the CDR3, the DNA is TGTGCCAGCAGTTACTCTGGGACAGCAAATGGGCAGTTCTTC.

This clonotype showed up just a few times. The chain is built from TRBV5-6 and TRBJ1-3, with D unclear. The germline CDR1 and CDR2 sequences are SGHDT and YYEEEE. The CDR3 spans 14 residues. Trimming took 3 bases from V and 4 from J, leaving 11 bases between them. The CDR3 sequence: CASSWSAGGNTIYF. For the CDR3, the DNA is TGTGCCAGCAGCTGGAGCGCGGGAGGAAACACCATATATTTT.

The table lists this clonotype with many counts. The chain joins TRBV20-1 to TRBJ2-1; D is possibly TRBD2 (6 bases). V lost 0 bases and J lost 0, with 24 bases in between. CDR1 DFQATT and CDR2 SNEGSKA come from the germline V gene (reference sequence). The CDR3 totals 20 residues. The CDR3 loop reads CSARDLGGGTSLSSYNEQFF. The CDR3, as DNA: TGCAGTGCTAGAGATCTTGGGGGTGGAACTAGCCTGAGCTCCTACAATGAGCAGTTCTTC.

Note on this clonotype: One base away lies a much larger clone, so this may be a sequencing read error. The chain recombines TRBV10-3 with TRBJ2-2; the D is unclear. There are 12 residues in the CDR3. Germline CDR1 and CDR2: ENHRY and SYGVKD. The CDR3 here is CAIGSNIGELFF. CDR3 DNA sequence: TGTGCCATCGGTTCGAACATCGGGGAGCTGTTTTTT.

V is TRBV27 and J is TRBJ2-3, with 8 bases that match TRBD2. This CDR3 comprises 16 residues. Per the germline V gene, CDR1 is MNHEY and CDR2 is SMNVEV (reference sequence). Trimming cost V 6 bases and J 3 bases; bases outside gene matches: 11. The CDR3 DNA reads as TGTGCCAGCAGCCCACTGGGACTAGTAGTTACAGATACGCAGTATTTT. Translating it yields CASSPLGLVVTDTQYF.

This clonotype was detected many times. The CDR3 reads CASSSPNQGTYNSPLHF. CDR3 nucleotide sequence: TGTGCCAGCAGTTCTCCAAACCAGGGAACCTATAATTCACCCCTCCACTTT. This chain uses TRBV28 with TRBJ1-6; a weak D match, TRBD1 (5 bases). V was shortened by 4 bases and J by 2 bases, with 15 bases between the two germline ends. This CDR3 has 17 residues. CDR1 and CDR2 (germline): MDHEN, SYDVKM. Supplemented by reference TRBV28 and TRBJ1-6, the full variable domain reads DVKVTQSSRYLVKRTGEKVFLECVQDMDHENMFWYRQDPGLGLRLIYFSYDVKMKEKGDIPEGYSVSREKKERFSLILESASTNQTSMYLCASSSPNQGTYNSPLHFGNGTRLTVT.

At least ten counts were recorded for this clonotype. The chain employs TRBV6-5 and TRBJ1-6, with D possibly TRBD1 on 5 matching bases. The germline V gene encodes CDR1 MNHEY and CDR2 SVGAGI. CDR3 length: 14 residues. V lost 2 bases and J 5 bases, leaving 7 bases between the germline ends. The CDR3 protein is CASSYVGDNSPLHF. Here the CDR3 DNA reads TGTGCCAGCAGTTACGTAGGGGATAATTCACCCCTCCACTTT.

This clonotype was recorded many times. This chain connects TRBV11-2 to TRBJ2-3, with 11 bases identical to TRBD2. The CDR3 sequence is 15 residues long. V lost 5 bases to trimming and J lost 3 bases; unmatched junction nucleotides: 4. Germline V gene sequence: CDR1 SGHAT, CDR2 FQNNGV. The CDR3 loop is CASSLLAGATDTQYF. The CDR3 DNA reads TGTGCCAGCAGCCTACTAGCGGGAGCGACAGATACGCAGTATTTT. The variable domain in full, completed from reference TRBV11-2 and TRBJ2-3, reads EAGVAQSPRYKIIEKRQSVAFWCNPISGHATLYWYQQILGQGPKLLIQFQNNGVVDDSQLPKDRFSAERLKGVDSTLKIQPAKLEDSAVYLCASSLLAGATDTQYFGPGTRLTVL.